The 21 T cell receptor beta chains below were found in one sample sequenced in a study of cytomegalovirus exposure and HLA in healthy donors. The data were produced by immunoSEQ multiplex PCR, yet TCRdb's version contains in-frame clones alone and is incomplete. The sample carries around 230,000 clones, roughly 86% recorded once. The sequencing input was PBMCs. These receptors originate from a young woman in good health and CMV-seropositive.

This chain joins TRBV5-8 and TRBJ2-7; 13 bases match TRBD2. The germline V gene has CDR1 SGHTS and CDR2 YDEGEE. This CDR3 has 18 residues. V shed 3 bases, J shed 0 bases, and the junction held 9 bases outside the gene matches. The chain's CDR3 is CASSWAGTSGISSYEQYF. The CDR3 coding sequence is TGTGCCAGCAGCTGGGCGGGGACTAGCGGGATCAGCTCCTACGAGCAGTACTTC.

The chain is built from TRBV18 and TRBJ2-1, with 12 positions matching TRBD2. V gave up 3 bases and J gave up 4 bases; unmatched junction bases: 4. Germline-derived CDR1 and CDR2 are KGHSH and LQKENI. This CDR3 is 16 amino acids long. CDR3 in amino acids: CASSPGTSGRYNEQFF. CDR3 DNA sequence: TGTGCCAGCTCACCGGGCACTAGCGGGAGGTACAATGAGCAGTTCTTC.

V usage is TRBV7-3 and J usage is TRBJ1-2, with D perhaps matching TRBD1 (5 bases). V was cut by 5 bases and J by 0 bases, with 7 bases left in between. This CDR3 region has 13 residues. Germline values: CDR1 SGHTA, CDR2 FQGTGA. The CDR3 nucleotides read TGTGCCAGCAGCGAAGGGGCTAACTATGGCTACACCTTC. Its protein product is CASSEGANYGYTF.

Turning to this clone: Germline is not matched at one junction end, which may reflect a read error. The V call is TRBV13, the J call TRBJ1-4; weak D call: TRBD1 (6 bases). Germline CDR1 PRHDT, CDR2 FYEKMQ (reference sequence). The CDR3 contains 14 residues. CDR3 sequence: CASSLTGSNEKLFF. The DNA of the CDR3 is TGTGCCAGCAGCTTAACAGGGTCTAACGAAAAACTGTTTTTT.

This clone appeared many times. The gene calls are TRBV28 and TRBJ1-4; TRBD1 matches 8 bases. The germline gives CDR1 MDHEN, CDR2 SYDVKM. V was pared by 8 bases and J by 5 bases, with 4 bases of the junction left unmatched. The CDR3 length is 13 residues. CDR3 sequence reads: CASFDRGNEKLFF. The CDR3 nucleotides are TGTGCCAGCTTTGACAGGGGAAATGAAAAACTGTTTTTT.

V and J are TRBV6-5 and TRBJ2-7; 11 positions agree with TRBD2. The CDR3 runs to 15 residues. Germline V gene data show CDR1 as MNHEY and CDR2 as SVGAGI. Trimming removed 2 bases from V and 4 bases from J; junction bases left unmatched: 4. The CDR3 here is CASSYPTSGGYEQYF. Written as DNA, the CDR3 is TGTGCCAGCAGTTACCCCACTAGCGGGGGATACGAGCAGTACTTC.

The J gene is TRBJ2-1, the V gene TRBV5-1, with 9 bases identical to TRBD1. The CDR3 extends over 16 amino acids. Per germline, CDR1 SGHRS and CDR2 YFSETQ. Trimming cost V 5 bases and J 6 bases; bases outside gene matches: 12. This CDR3 is CASREVPGTGSNEQFF. CDR3 nucleotides: TGCGCCAGCAGAGAAGTTCCGGGGACAGGGAGCAATGAGCAGTTCTTC.

This chain connects TRBV15 to TRBJ2-5; D is perhaps TRBD2 (7 bases). Germline CDR1 is LNHNV and CDR2 is YYDKDF (reference sequence). The CDR3 is 15 residues long. V lost 0 bases to trimming and J lost 2 bases, with 10 bases between them. Here the CDR3 reads CATSRDEGGQETQYF. As DNA, the CDR3 is TGTGCCACCAGCAGAGATGAGGGGGGGCAAGAGACCCAGTACTTC.

The rearrangement uses TRBV19 and TRBJ2-3; 8 bases map to TRBD2. CDR1 is LNHDA, CDR2 SQIVND, per germline (reference sequence). Trimming removed 1 base from V and 4 bases from J; junction bases left unmatched: 4. The CDR3 is made up of 15 amino acids. The CDR3 nucleotides read TGTGCCAGTAGTATAGTAGGGACTAGACCAGATACGCAGTATTTT. It is translated as CASSIVGTRPDTQYF. The full variable domain, with the rest looked up from reference TRBV19 and TRBJ2-3, is DGGITQSPKYLFRKEGQNVTLSCEQNLNHDAMYWYRQDPGQGLRLIYYSQIVNDFQKGDIAEGYSVSREKKESFPLTVTSAQKNPTAFYLCASSIVGTRPDTQYFGPGTRLTVL.

The chain recombines TRBV19 with TRBJ1-5; 11 bases are shared with TRBD1. J was trimmed by 6 bases and V by 5 bases; bases with no gene match: 6. CDR3 size: 15 residues. Germline V gene lookup returns CDR1 LNHDA and CDR2 SQIVND (reference sequence). CDR3 bases: TGTGCCAGTAGTGGGACAGGGGGAGGAGGTCAGCCCCAGCATTTT. Protein product: CASSGTGGGGQPQHF. Filled out from reference TRBV19 and TRBJ1-5, the complete variable domain reads DGGITQSPKYLFRKEGQNVTLSCEQNLNHDAMYWYRQDPGQGLRLIYYSQIVNDFQKGDIAEGYSVSREKKESFPLTVTSAQKNPTAFYLCASSGTGGGGQPQHFGDGTRLSIL.

The CDR3 protein is CASSLRTGRDGYTF. CDR3 nucleotides: TGCGCCAGCAGCTTGCGGACAGGAAGAGATGGCTACACCTTC. V usage is TRBV5-1 and J usage is TRBJ1-2; 7 nucleotides agree with TRBD1. Germline CDR1 and CDR2: SGHRS and YFSETQ. The CDR3 covers 14 residues. After removal of 1 base from V and 6 bases from J, the junction contained 6 bases not matched to a gene.

The V gene is TRBV6-1, the J gene TRBJ2-5, with 10 nucleotides matching TRBD1. Germline V gene lookup returns CDR1 MNHNS and CDR2 SASEGT. This CDR3 contains 16 residues. The trim removed 4 bases at V and 2 bases at J, leaving 7 bases unmatched. In DNA, the CDR3 is TGTGCCAGCAGTGCAGAAGGGACAGGGGTTCAAGAGACCCAGTACTTC. This codes for CASSAEGTGVQETQYF.

The chain couples TRBV2 to TRBJ2-7; 10 nucleotides match TRBD1. Germline CDR1 is SNHLY and CDR2 is FYNNEI. J lost 4 bases, V lost 7 bases, and 13 bases had no gene match. CDR3 length: 16 amino acids. The chain's CDR3 is CASIRPGTGEYYEQYF. The CDR3 nucleotides are TGTGCCAGCATTAGGCCCGGGACAGGGGAATATTACGAGCAGTACTTC.

The chain is built from TRBV7-9 and TRBJ2-7, with D uncertain. V lost 1 base to trimming and J lost 5 bases, with 6 bases between them. Germline CDR1 is SEHNR and CDR2 is FQNEAQ (reference sequence). The CDR3 is 12 amino acids. The DNA of the CDR3 is TGTGCCAGCAGCTTAGGGCAAAACGAGCAGTACTTC. It translates to CASSLGQNEQYF.

This chain joins TRBV27 and TRBJ2-5, with D tentatively TRBD2 (5 bases). In germline, CDR1 is MNHEY, CDR2 SMNVEV (reference sequence). The CDR3 extends over 14 amino acids. The germline V and J ends were trimmed by 6 bases and 0 bases, with 11 bases remaining between them. CDR3 sequence (DNA): TGTGCCAGCAGGAGCGGAGCCAACCAAGAGACCCAGTACTTC. Its translation: CASRSGANQETQYF.

V gene TRBV4-1 combines with J gene TRBJ1-5, with a possible D match to TRBD1 (5 bases). The germline gives CDR1 MGHRA, CDR2 YSYEKL. V lost 1 base and J 4 bases, leaving 11 bases between the germline ends. The CDR3 runs to 15 residues. As DNA, the CDR3 is TGCGCCAGCAGCCAAGGGAGGGGAGGGAATCAGCCCCAGCATTTT. It specifies CASSQGRGGNQPQHF.

CDR3 residues: CASQVETQYF. As DNA, the CDR3 is TGTGCCAGCCAGGTGGAGACCCAGTACTTC. The rearrangement links TRBV2 to TRBJ2-5, with D hard to call. V was trimmed by 8 bases and J by 5 bases, leaving 6 bases between them. Germline values: CDR1 SNHLY, CDR2 FYNNEI. This CDR3 is 10 amino acids long. The full variable domain, in which reference TRBV2 and TRBJ2-5 provide the parts outside the CDR3, is EPEVTQTPSHQVTQMGQEVILRCVPISNHLYFYWYRQILGQKVEFLVSFYNNEISEKSEIFDDQFSVERPDGSNFTLKIRSTKLEDSAMYFCASQVETQYFGPGTRLLVL.

The CDR3 loop reads CASSQATGEGYGYTF. CDR3 bases: TGCGCCAGCAGCCAAGCCACAGGGGAAGGTTACGGCTACACCTTC. This chain links TRBV4-1 with TRBJ1-2, with 7 bases aligning to TRBD1. Germline CDR1 reads MGHRA; CDR2 reads YSYEKL. The CDR3 consists of 15 residues. With 1 base clipped from V and 8 bases from J, the junction kept 10 bases outside the gene matches.

This chain joins TRBV11-1 and TRBJ2-3; 8 bases align to TRBD2. V was pared by 3 bases and J by 9 bases, with 2 bases of the junction left unmatched. Germline V gives CDR1 SGHAT, CDR2 FQDESV (reference sequence). This CDR3 region has 12 residues. The CDR3 region has the DNA TGTGCCAGCAGCTTTAGCGGGAACACGCAGTATTTT. It codes for CASSFSGNTQYF.

The rearrangement uses TRBV7-8 and TRBJ2-7; D possibly corresponds to TRBD1 (5 bases). The CDR3 consists of 15 residues. V gave up 1 base and J gave up 0 bases, with 10 bases separating them. Germline V CDR1 and CDR2: SGHVS, FQNEAQ. The CDR3 sequence is CASSLEAGPSYEQYF. The CDR3 DNA follows: TGTGCCAGCAGCTTAGAGGCAGGGCCCTCCTACGAGCAGTACTTC.

This clone appeared a few times. The same CDR3 arises from other DNA sequences in this sample as well. This sequence joins TRBV2 and TRBJ2-5, with 7 bases that match TRBD2. From germline, CDR1 is SNHLY and CDR2 FYNNEI. V lost 6 bases and J lost 5; bases outside the gene matches: 0. CDR3 length: 11 amino acids. The CDR3 loop reads CASRRGETQYF. The CDR3 coding sequence is TGTGCCAGCAGGCGGGGGGAGACCCAGTACTTC.